This T cell receptor beta chain appears in the sequencing data of a study of CD8 T cells in Susac syndrome. Germline lookup yields CDR1 SEHNR and CDR2 FQNEAQ (reference sequence). The CDR3 runs 14 residues. V gave up 1 base and J gave up 1 base, with 7 bases separating them. Reverse transcription of about 0.45 to 1 ug RNA was carried out with random hexamers. TCR beta CDR3 was amplified by immunoSEQ multiplex PCR. This amplification extended across 54 Vbeta and 13 Jbeta segments. TCRdb re-analysed the immunoSEQ multiplex PCR reads in MiXCR, keeping a single row per CDR3 protein. The repertoire holds some 97,000 distinct CDR3 sequences, with approximately 95% as singletons.

The genes are TRBV7-9 and TRBJ2-5; no clear D. This clonotype was obtained from a human donor with Susac syndrome. The sample taken for sequencing was CD8+ T cells from PBMCs. CDR3 sequence reads: CASSLVQAQETQYF. For the CDR3, the DNA is TGTGCCAGCAGCTTAGTGCAGGCCCAAGAGACCCAGTACTTC.